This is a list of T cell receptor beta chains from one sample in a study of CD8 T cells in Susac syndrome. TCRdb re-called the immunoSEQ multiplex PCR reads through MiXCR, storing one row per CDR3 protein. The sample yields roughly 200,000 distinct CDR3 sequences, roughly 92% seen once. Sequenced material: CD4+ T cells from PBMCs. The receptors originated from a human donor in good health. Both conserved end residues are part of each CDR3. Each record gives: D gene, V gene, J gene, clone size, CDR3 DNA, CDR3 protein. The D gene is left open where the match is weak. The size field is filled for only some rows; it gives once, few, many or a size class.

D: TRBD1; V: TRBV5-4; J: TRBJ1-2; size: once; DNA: TGTGCCAGCAGAGCCGGGACAGGGAGCTATGGCTACACCTTC; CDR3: CASRAGTGSYGYTF
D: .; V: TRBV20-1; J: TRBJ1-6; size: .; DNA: TGCAGTGCTAGGATCGAGCAGTATAATTCACCCCTCCACTTT; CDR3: CSARIEQYNSPLHF
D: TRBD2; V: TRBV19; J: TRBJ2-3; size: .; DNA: TGTGCCACCGCGGCCAGCGGGGGAACAGATACGCAGTATTTT; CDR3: CATAASGGTDTQYF
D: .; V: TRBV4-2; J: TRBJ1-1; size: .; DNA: TGTGCCAGCAGCCTCCCGGGGGGGGCCAACACTGAAGCTTTCTTT; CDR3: CASSLPGGANTEAFF
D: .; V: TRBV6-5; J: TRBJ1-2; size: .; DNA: TGTGCCAGCAGTTACTCTGGGCAGGTCGATGGCTACACCTTC; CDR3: CASSYSGQVDGYTF
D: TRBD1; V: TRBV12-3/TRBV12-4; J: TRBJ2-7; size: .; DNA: TGTGCCAGCACCCTCGGGACAGGGGTAGAGCAGTACTTC; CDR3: CASTLGTGVEQYF
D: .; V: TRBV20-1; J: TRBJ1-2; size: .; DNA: TGCAGTGCTAGAGTTTCCGCTAACTATAGCTACACCTTC; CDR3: CSARVSANYSYTF
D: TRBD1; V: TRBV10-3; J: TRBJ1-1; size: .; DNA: TGTGCCGTGGGACAGGCGCAAATGAACACTGAAGCTTTCTTT; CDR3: CAVGQAQMNTEAFF
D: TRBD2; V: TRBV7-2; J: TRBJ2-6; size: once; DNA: TGTGCCAGCAGTAGGGGCGGGAGCTCTGGGGCCAACGTCCTGACTTTC; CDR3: CASSRGGSSGANVLTF
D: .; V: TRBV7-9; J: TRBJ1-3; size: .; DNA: TGTGCCAGCAGCATACAGGCAGCTGGAAACACCATATATTTT; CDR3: CASSIQAAGNTIYF
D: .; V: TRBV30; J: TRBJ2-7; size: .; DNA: TGTGCCTGGAGTGTTACCCGGTACGAGCAGTACTTC; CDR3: CAWSVTRYEQYF
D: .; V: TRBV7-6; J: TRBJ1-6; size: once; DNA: TGTGCCAGCAGCCTCACTAGTGGAGGGGGTCCCCTCCACTTT; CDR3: CASSLTSGGGPLHF
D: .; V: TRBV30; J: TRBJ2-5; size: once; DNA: TGTGCCTGGAGCGGCGGGGCCGCCCAAGAGACCCAGTACTTC; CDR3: CAWSGGAAQETQYF
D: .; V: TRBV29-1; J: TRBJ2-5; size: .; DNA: TGCAGCGCCGGGCTCAAAGAGACCCAGTACTTC; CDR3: CSAGLKETQYF
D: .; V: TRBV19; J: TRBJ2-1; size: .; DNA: TGTGCCAGTAGTTCAGGACAGTCCAGGCTAAACAATGAGCAGTTCTTC; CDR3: CASSSGQSRLNNEQFF
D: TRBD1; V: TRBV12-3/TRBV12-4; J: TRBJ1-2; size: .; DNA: TGTGCCAGCAGTCTACGACAGGGGGTTAACCCTTATGGCTACACCTTC; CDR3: CASSLRQGVNPYGYTF
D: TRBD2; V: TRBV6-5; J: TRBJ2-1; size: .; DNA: TGTGCCAGCAGTTATAAGCGGGGGTCTTATAATGAGCAGTTCTTC; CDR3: CASSYKRGSYNEQFF
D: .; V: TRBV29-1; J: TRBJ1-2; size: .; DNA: TGCAGCGTTAGTACAGGAGGCCTCGAGGGCTACACCTTC; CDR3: CSVSTGGLEGYTF
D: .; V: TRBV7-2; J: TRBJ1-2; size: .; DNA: TGTGCCAGCAGCCAAGGTTCAACCGGGTGGGGTAACTATGGCTACACCTTC; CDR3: CASSQGSTGWGNYGYTF
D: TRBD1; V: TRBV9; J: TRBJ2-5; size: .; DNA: TGTGCCAGCAGCGAGGGACAGGGCGAGACCCAGTACTTC; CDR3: CASSEGQGETQYF
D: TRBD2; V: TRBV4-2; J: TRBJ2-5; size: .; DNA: TGTGCCAGCAGCCAAGACTTAGCGGGTTCGGGGGAGACCCAGTACTTC; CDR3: CASSQDLAGSGETQYF
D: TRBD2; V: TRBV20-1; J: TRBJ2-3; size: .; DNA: TGCAGTGCCACCGGGACTATCAGCACAGATACGCAGTATTTT; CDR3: CSATGTISTDTQYF
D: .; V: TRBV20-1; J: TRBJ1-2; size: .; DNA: TGCAGTGCTAGTTTGGCAAGAGATGGCTACACCTTC; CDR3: CSASLARDGYTF
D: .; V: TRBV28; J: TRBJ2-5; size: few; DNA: TGTGCCAGCAGTTTGAGGGGGGGCTCTCAGGAGACCCAGTACTTC; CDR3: CASSLRGGSQETQYF
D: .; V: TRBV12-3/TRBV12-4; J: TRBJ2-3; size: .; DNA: TGTGCCAGCAGTTTAGTGGAGGGTACGCAGTATTTT; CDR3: CASSLVEGTQYF
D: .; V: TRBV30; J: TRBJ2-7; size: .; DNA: TGTGCCGGACGGGACGGCGGGGTCGAGCAGTACTTC; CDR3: CAGRDGGVEQYF
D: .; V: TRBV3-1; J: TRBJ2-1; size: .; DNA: TGTGCCAGCAGCCAAGAGCCGGCCAGCTCCTACAATGAGCAGTTCTTC; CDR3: CASSQEPASSYNEQFF
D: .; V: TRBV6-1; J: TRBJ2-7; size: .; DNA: TGTGCCAGCAGTGAAGCCGCGACCTACGAGCAGTACTTC; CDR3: CASSEAATYEQYF
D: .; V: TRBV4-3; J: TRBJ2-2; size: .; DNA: TGCGCCAGCAGCCCCCGGATTACGGCCGGGGAGCTGTTTTTT; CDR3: CASSPRITAGELFF
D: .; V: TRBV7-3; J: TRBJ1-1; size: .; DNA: TGTGCCAGCAGCTTTCACGGGGGGATGAACACTGAAGCTTTCTTT; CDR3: CASSFHGGMNTEAFF
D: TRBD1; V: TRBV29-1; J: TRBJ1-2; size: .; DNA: TGCAGCGTTGGTTCGGGACAGGGAAGCGTCTATGGCTACACCTTC; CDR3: CSVGSGQGSVYGYTF
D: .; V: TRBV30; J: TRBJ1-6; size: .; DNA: TGTGCCTGGAGTGCCCCCAGGGGCAACCATAATTCACCCCTCCACTTT; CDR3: CAWSAPRGNHNSPLHF
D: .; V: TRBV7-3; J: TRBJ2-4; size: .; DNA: TGTGCCAGCAGCTTAAGGGGCAGGGGCGAATACAAAAACATTCAGTACTTC; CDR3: CASSLRGRGEYKNIQYF
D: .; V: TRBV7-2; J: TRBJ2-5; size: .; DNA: TGTGCCAGCAGCCGGTCCAACCAAGAGACCCAGTACTTC; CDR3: CASSRSNQETQYF
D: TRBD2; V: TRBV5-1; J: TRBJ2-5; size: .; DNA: TGCGCCAGCAGCTTGGACACTAGCGGGGGGTTGGAGACCCAGTACTTC; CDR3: CASSLDTSGGLETQYF
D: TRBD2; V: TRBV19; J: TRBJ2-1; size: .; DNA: TGTGCCAGTAGTATCCGGGGGGGCCGGAATGAGCAGTTCTTC; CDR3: CASSIRGGRNEQFF
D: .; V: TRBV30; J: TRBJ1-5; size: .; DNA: TGTGCCTGGAGTAGGGCCTTAGACAATCAGCCCCAGCATTTT; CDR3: CAWSRALDNQPQHF
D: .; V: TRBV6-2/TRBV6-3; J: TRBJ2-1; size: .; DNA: TGTGCCAGCGCAGATCGGGGGAAGGGCTCCTACAATGAGCAGTTCTTC; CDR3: CASADRGKGSYNEQFF
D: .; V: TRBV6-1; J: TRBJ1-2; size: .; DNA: TGTGCCAGCAGTGAAGCCGGGGGCAGGGGTCGGAGTGGCTACACCTTC; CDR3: CASSEAGGRGRSGYTF
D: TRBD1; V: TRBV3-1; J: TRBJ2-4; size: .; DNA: TGTGCCAGCAGTACCTCAGGGGGTTTCGGGAACATTCAGTACTTC; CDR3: CASSTSGGFGNIQYF
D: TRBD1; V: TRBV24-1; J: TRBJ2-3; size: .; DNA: TGTGCCACCAGTTCTAGGACAGGGACCACAGATACGCAGTATTTT; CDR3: CATSSRTGTTDTQYF
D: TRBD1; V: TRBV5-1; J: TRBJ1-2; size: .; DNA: TGCGCCAGCTCTCCGGGTGGGACAGGGCCCATCTATGGCTACACCTTC; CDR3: CASSPGGTGPIYGYTF
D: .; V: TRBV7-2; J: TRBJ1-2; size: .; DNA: TGTGCCAGCAGCTTGGACGGTGGTGGCTACACCTTC; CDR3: CASSLDGGGYTF
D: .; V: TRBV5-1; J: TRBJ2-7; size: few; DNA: TGCGCCAGCAGCTTGTCTTGGGGGTCCTACGAGCAGTACTTC; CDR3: CASSLSWGSYEQYF